The TCR beta chain under discussion was sequenced for a study of blood T cell repertoires in COVID-19 (TCRdb year 2020). Study-wide context: Samples from collaborators originated in the United States, Italy and Spain and spanned both the acute and convalescent phases of COVID-19. The material from the prospective study consisted of cDNA or gDNA derived from T cells, B-cell-depleted T cells, or PBMCs. Deeply sampled blood TCRbeta repertoires from subjects exposed to, actively infected with, or recovered from COVID-19 were included in the dataset. A freely available public database, intended as a resource for researchers studying the immune response to SARS-CoV-2, is where the repertoires were released. The samples were drawn from the first 160 participants of the ongoing ImmuneRACE study and from over 950 subjects provided by 6 global collaborators. The sample metadata nearly always contained a de-identified subject ID, COVID-19 status, age in years and sex. Where HLA class I and class II types were available, the types were taken from metadata supplied by the sample provider, not from assay-based typing. Study-wide findings and limitations: The amount of clinical and demographic metadata varied by source and participant and was provided uncurated.

On this clone: The specificity of this receptor is unknown. Nothing much larger sits one base from this clone, and base qualities are not available.

TCRbeta CDR3 regions were amplified from genomic DNA using the immunoSEQ Assay, a bias-controlled multiplex PCR. Regarding the original processing steps: Within the assay, amplification of reference gene primers was used to estimate how many nucleated cells each sample contained. To quantify the absolute abundance of each unique TCRbeta CDR3 rearrangement, sequence reads were collapsed and filtered. For each sample, productive Simpson clonality was calculated by taking the square root of Simpson's diversity index across productive rearrangements. TCRdb obtained this table from immuneACCESS and retained in-frame rearrangements with V and J assigned. These tables miss some clones; where compared with another copy, unresolved V genes account for less than half of the shortfall, and the remainder is unexplained. V and J calls and clone size follow that table, whereas D and trimming were derived from the DNA. Counted in this sample were 220,000 or so clones; 80% to 95% of them appeared once. The ten largest clones take up 0.8% to 1% of the sample.

The CDR3 covers 17 residues, taking in both the cysteine and the phenylalanine. The retained sequence is limited to the CDR3, 51 bases, with the frame set at the first base. CDR1 and CDR2 (KGHDR, SFDVKD) derive from the germline V gene. Trimming accounts for 6 bases at V and 2 bases at J, while the number of junction bases matched to no gene is 11. In Seattle, one collaborating source enrolled patients while the infection was active and tracked those patients longitudinally over the course of disease. Collaborating institutions collected whole blood in K2EDTA tubes following their own protocols. For TCRbeta analysis, collaborators shipped samples as frozen whole blood, isolated PBMCs, or DNA extracted from either of those sample types.

The sample was peripheral blood. The sequence is built from TRBV24-1 and TRBJ2-3; TRBD2 lines up with 9 middle nucleotides. The TCR was taken from a man in his fifties or sixties with COVID-19, enrolled during active disease. The CDR3 reads as follows: CATSPSAGGLATDTQYF. DNA sequence: TGTGCCACCAGTCCCTCCGCGGGAGGGCTCGCCACAGATACGCAGTATTTT.